This entry lists 14 T cell receptor beta chains sequenced from one sample in a study of early T cells in non-severe SARS-CoV-2 infection. Via MiXCR, TCRdb re-called the 5' RACE reads, giving one row per CDR3 protein. The sample contains over 50,000 distinct CDR3 sequences, around an eighth of which appear only once. Sequencing input: whole blood. These receptors were obtained from an adult who was a healthcare worker with PCR-confirmed SARS-CoV-2 infection or an uninfected control (not recorded which).

This clonotype was found many times. This sequence joins TRBV30 and TRBJ2-4, with 8 positions matching TRBD2. Trimming cost V 8 bases and J 6 bases; bases outside gene matches: 9. CDR3 length: 13 residues. Germline V gene sequence: CDR1 GTSNPN, CDR2 SVGIG (reference sequence). The CDR3 loop reads CAAETGLGNIQYF. The CDR3 nucleotides read TGTGCCGCGGAGACGGGACTAGGAAACATTCAGTACTTC.

This clonotype showed up just a few times. The CDR3: CASRRDPGPDETQYF. In nucleotides, the CDR3 is TGTGCCAGCAGGCGGGATCCGGGCCCCGATGAGACCCAGTACTTC. The chain carries TRBV7-4 and TRBJ2-5; a possible D gene is TRBD2 (6 bases). Germline V gene data show CDR1 as SGHVT and CDR2 as SQSDAQ. V lost 6 bases and J 5 bases, leaving 19 bases between the germline ends. The CDR3 consists of 15 residues.

This clonotype was observed at least ten times. This sequence joins TRBV20-1 and TRBJ1-4; no clear D. Trimming took off 6 bases at V and 6 bases at J, with 5 bases between the two ends. Per the germline V gene, CDR1 is DFQATT and CDR2 is SNEGSKA (reference sequence). CDR3 length: 10 residues. For the CDR3, the DNA is TGCAGTGCCAGCCATGAAAAACTGTTTTTT. It specifies CSASHEKLFF.

This rearrangement joins TRBV11-3 to TRBJ2-7, with 10 bases identical to TRBD2. This CDR3 has 15 amino acids. Germline values: CDR1 SGHNT, CDR2 YENEEA. Trimming took 6 bases from V and 4 from J; bases not matched to a gene: 9. The CDR3 reads CASRPGTSASYEQYF. In DNA, the CDR3 is TGTGCCAGCAGACCCGGGACTAGCGCCAGTTACGAGCAGTACTTC.

This clonotype was counted once. This rearrangement joins TRBV13 to TRBJ2-1; 8 bases align to TRBD1. V was pared by 0 bases and J by 6 bases, with 4 bases of the junction left unmatched. Germline CDR1 PRHDT, CDR2 FYEKMQ (reference sequence). The CDR3 runs to 15 residues. The CDR3 sequence: CASSLGLGTGNEQFF. The DNA of the CDR3 is TGTGCCAGCAGCTTAGGCCTTGGGACAGGCAATGAGCAGTTCTTC.

The J gene is TRBJ2-3, the V gene TRBV6-5; no clear D gene. Germline V gene lookup returns CDR1 MNHEY and CDR2 SVGAGI. The CDR3 is made up of 13 amino acids. The CDR3 reads CATKYLNADTQYF. CDR3 nucleotides: TGTGCGACAAAGTACCTGAACGCAGATACGCAGTATTTT.

This clonotype was seen ten or more times. The genes are TRBV7-9 and TRBJ2-1; 8 bases align to TRBD2. CDR3 length: 15 residues. V lost 1 base to trimming and J lost 5 bases; unmatched junction nucleotides: 4. Germline V gene lookup returns CDR1 SEHNR and CDR2 FQNEAQ (reference sequence). Here the CDR3 reads CASSLGTSRNNEQFF. CDR3 coding DNA: TGTGCCAGCAGCTTAGGGACTAGCCGGAACAATGAGCAGTTCTTC. Full variable domain (outside the CDR3, taken from reference TRBV7-9 and TRBJ2-1): DTGVSQNPRHKITKRGQNVTFRCDPISEHNRLYWYRQTLGQGPEFLTYFQNEAQLEKSRLLSDRFSAERPKGSFSTLEIQRTEQGDSAMYLCASSLGTSRNNEQFFGPGTRLTVL.

This clonotype has more than one count but fewer than ten. This chain uses TRBV12-3 or TRBV12-4 with TRBJ2-2; 8 nucleotides line up with TRBD2. The CDR3 is 18 residues long. V dropped 6 bases and J dropped 7; count of bases not matched to a gene: 19. CDR3 loop: CASSAPGTSNWVFGELFF. CDR3 coding DNA: TGTGCCAGCAGCGCTCCCGGGACTAGTAATTGGGTTTTCGGGGAGCTGTTTTTT.

The V gene is TRBV5-1, the J gene TRBJ2-7, with a possible D match to TRBD1 (5 bases). Trimming stripped 0 bases from V and 9 bases from J, with 19 bases between. The CDR3 is 15 amino acids. Germline values: CDR1 SGHRS, CDR2 YFSETQ. CDR3 in DNA: TGCGCCAGCAGCTTGGGACAGTCCTCAGTACGAGGGCAGTACTTC. As protein: CASSLGQSSVRGQYF. The full variable domain, its missing parts supplied by reference TRBV5-1 and TRBJ2-7, is KAGVTQTPRYLIKTRGQQVTLSCSPISGHRSVSWYQQTPGQGLQFLFEYFSETQRNKGNFPGRFSGRQFSNSRSEMNVSTLELGDSALYLCASSLGQSSVRGQYFGPGTRLTVT.

This clonotype was picked up many times. The chain carries TRBV2 and TRBJ2-7; D may be TRBD1 or TRBD2 (6 bases each). This CDR3 spans 17 amino acids. The germline V gene encodes CDR1 SNHLY and CDR2 FYNNEI. V was pared by 0 bases and J by 4 bases, with 19 bases between. CDR3 amino acids: CASSEARYGGLGYEQYF. The CDR3 nucleotides read TGTGCCAGCAGTGAAGCGCGGTATGGGGGGCTCGGATACGAGCAGTACTTC.

This clonotype was recorded many times. The V and J genes are TRBV20-1 and TRBJ2-7, with D possibly being TRBD2 (6 bases). Trimming shortened V by 6 bases and J by 6 bases, and 15 bases separated the two germline ends. The CDR3 runs to 12 residues. Germline V CDR1 and CDR2: DFQATT, SNEGSKA (reference sequence). For the CDR3, the DNA is TGCAGTGCCTCCCCTTCTAGCGTCGAGCAGTACTTC. The encoded protein is CSASPSSVEQYF.

The V and J genes are TRBV11-2 and TRBJ2-1; 8 bases agree with TRBD1. V lost 6 bases, J lost 6 bases, and 7 bases stayed unmatched. The CDR3 is made up of 14 amino acids. Per the germline V gene, CDR1 is SGHAT and CDR2 is FQNNGV. DNA for the CDR3: TGTGCCAGCAGTTCCGGACAGGGACCCAATGAGCAGTTCTTC. This gives the protein CASSSGQGPNEQFF.

In this sample, this clonotype turned up many times. This chain uses TRBV5-1 with TRBJ2-1, with TRBD1 matching over 9 bases. Germline V gene data show CDR1 as SGHRS and CDR2 as YFSETQ. The junction had 15 bases not matched to a gene; V was cut back by 4 bases and J by 4 bases. The CDR3 is 18 residues long. CDR3 nucleotides: TGCGCCAGCAGCGTGGACCCGACGGGACAGGGCTCGTACAATGAGCAGTTCTTC. This encodes CASSVDPTGQGSYNEQFF.

This clonotype was counted ten times or more. V and J are TRBV11-2 and TRBJ2-1, with D maybe TRBD2 (6 bases). V was shortened by 1 base and J by 7 bases, with 11 bases between the two germline ends. The CDR3 runs to 14 residues. Germline values: CDR1 SGHAT, CDR2 FQNNGV. The CDR3: CASSLVVGGNEQFF. The CDR3 DNA sequence: TGTGCCAGCAGCTTAGTCGTTGGGGGGAATGAGCAGTTCTTC. The whole variable domain, remainder taken from reference TRBV11-2 and TRBJ2-1, is EAGVAQSPRYKIIEKRQSVAFWCNPISGHATLYWYQQILGQGPKLLIQFQNNGVVDDSQLPKDRFSAERLKGVDSTLKIQPAKLEDSAVYLCASSLVVGGNEQFFGPGTRLTVL.